This T cell receptor (beta chain) was sequenced in a study of beta chain features in type 1 diabetes. Study information: Sorted cell examination encompassed roughly 98,000,000 cells across all samples. General study findings and limits: PCR might favor shorter templates, but any such skew would affect patients and controls equally.

Note on this clone: No antigen is known for it.

The CDR3 totals 16 residues. CDR1 is SGHRS and CDR2 is YFSETQ in the germline V gene. V was pared by 2 bases and J by 5 bases, with 9 bases of the junction left unmatched. TCRB transcripts that were expressed got sequenced, as all of the isolated RNA had been reverse transcribed. Repertoires were generated with immunoSEQ multiplex PCR, while TCRdb's copy carries only in-frame clones and drops some. The repertoire holds 200,000 to 250,000 clones, approximately 11% seen once, with 1% to 1.5% in the top ten. This clonotype was obtained from a man aged 18-30 years in good health. The rearrangement links TRBV5-1 to TRBJ2-4, with 8 bases lining up with TRBD1. Sequenced sample: central memory CD4+ T cells from blood. The DNA of the CDR3 is TGCGCCAGCAGCTTCCCAGGACAGGGCCAAGAAAACATTCAGTACTTC. As protein: CASSFPGQGQENIQYF.